Listed below are T cell receptor beta chains from one sample, sequenced in a study of shared clonotypes between healthy human individuals. Sequencing used immunoSEQ multiplex PCR; TCRdb keeps in-frame clones, though not all of them. The table records more than 2,000,000 clones, about 92% of them present only once. The source material was naive CD4+ T cells sorted from blood. The receptors shown here come from a man aged 18 to 30 in good health. The CDR3 runs from the conserved cysteine through the conserved F or W. The D gene is left open where the match is weak. Some rows have no size entry. The others give once, few or many, or a class for an expanded clone.

d_gene: TRBD1; v_gene: TRBV6-5; abundance: few; j_gene: TRBJ1-6; CDR3nt: TGTGCCAGCAGTTACTCAGGGGGCGAGGCATCCCTCCACTTT; CDR3aa: CASSYSGGEASLHF
d_gene: NA; v_gene: TRBV7-2; abundance: NA; j_gene: TRBJ1-5; CDR3nt: TGTGCCAGCAGCTTAGTGGGCACAGCCTCCAATCAGCCCCAGCATTTT; CDR3aa: CASSLVGTASNQPQHF
d_gene: TRBD2; v_gene: TRBV28; abundance: few; j_gene: TRBJ2-7; CDR3nt: TGTGCCAGCAGGATCGGGGGGAAACTAACCTACGAGCAGTACTTC; CDR3aa: CASRIGGKLTYEQYF
d_gene: NA; v_gene: TRBV6-5; abundance: NA; j_gene: TRBJ2-5; CDR3nt: TGTGCCAGTAGTACCCAAGGCAGGACTGAAGAGACCCAGTACTTC; CDR3aa: CASSTQGRTEETQYF
d_gene: NA; v_gene: TRBV7-9; abundance: NA; j_gene: TRBJ1-4; CDR3nt: TGTGCCAGCAGCTTACGTCCTGAGGAAGATGAAAAACTGTTTTTT; CDR3aa: CASSLRPEEDEKLFF
d_gene: TRBD1; v_gene: TRBV7-9; abundance: NA; j_gene: TRBJ1-5; CDR3nt: TGTGCCAGCAGCCCAGGGACAGGGGTTTATCAGCCCCAGCATTTT; CDR3aa: CASSPGTGVYQPQHF
d_gene: TRBD2; v_gene: TRBV9; abundance: NA; j_gene: TRBJ2-3; CDR3nt: TGTGCCAGCAGCGCGACTAGCGGGAGGGCCCTTGGAACAGATACGCAGTATTTT; CDR3aa: CASSATSGRALGTDTQYF
d_gene: NA; v_gene: TRBV7-7; abundance: NA; j_gene: TRBJ2-3; CDR3nt: TGTGCTAGCAGCTTGTTGGGGCTCACTGATACGCAGTATTTT; CDR3aa: CASSLLGLTDTQYF
d_gene: NA; v_gene: TRBV7-3; abundance: NA; j_gene: TRBJ2-5; CDR3nt: TGTGCCAGCAGCTTAAGCGCAGGGAGAAGGGGAGAGACCCAGTACTTC; CDR3aa: CASSLSAGRRGETQYF
d_gene: NA; v_gene: TRBV6-5; abundance: few; j_gene: TRBJ1-5; CDR3nt: TGTGCCAGCAGTTATATAGGTCAGCCCCAGCATTTT; CDR3aa: CASSYIGQPQHF
d_gene: TRBD1; v_gene: TRBV2; abundance: NA; j_gene: TRBJ2-7; CDR3nt: TGTGCCAGTTGGGACAGGGAATACGAGCAGTACTTC; CDR3aa: CASWDREYEQYF
d_gene: TRBD1; v_gene: TRBV19; abundance: NA; j_gene: TRBJ2-1; CDR3nt: TGTGCCAGTAGTACCCGGGACAGGTCCTACAATGAGCAGTTCTTC; CDR3aa: CASSTRDRSYNEQFF
d_gene: NA; v_gene: TRBV5-4; abundance: NA; j_gene: TRBJ2-3; CDR3nt: TGTGCCAGCAGCTTTAAAGGCACAGATACGCAGTATTTT; CDR3aa: CASSFKGTDTQYF
d_gene: TRBD2; v_gene: TRBV10-2; abundance: NA; j_gene: TRBJ2-2; CDR3nt: TGCGCCAGCAGTGAGATAGCGGGGACCGGGGAGCTGTTTTTT; CDR3aa: CASSEIAGTGELFF
d_gene: NA; v_gene: TRBV6-1; abundance: NA; j_gene: TRBJ1-4; CDR3nt: TGTGCCAGCCGTACAGGAACAACTAATGAAAAACTGTTTTTT; CDR3aa: CASRTGTTNEKLFF
d_gene: NA; v_gene: TRBV9; abundance: NA; j_gene: TRBJ1-2; CDR3nt: TGTGCCAGCAGCCCTAGAGAGCGTCCGGGCGATGGCTACACCTTC; CDR3aa: CASSPRERPGDGYTF
d_gene: NA; v_gene: TRBV30; abundance: NA; j_gene: TRBJ2-6; CDR3nt: TGTGCCTGGAGTGGAGCTGGGGCCAACGTCCTGACTTTC; CDR3aa: CAWSGAGANVLTF
d_gene: NA; v_gene: TRBV10-3; abundance: NA; j_gene: TRBJ2-7; CDR3nt: TGTGCCATCAGCCCGGGACCGACCTACGAGCAGTACTTC; CDR3aa: CAISPGPTYEQYF
d_gene: TRBD1; v_gene: TRBV23-1; abundance: NA; j_gene: TRBJ1-5; CDR3nt: TGCGCCAGCAGTCAAACAGGGGGGGATCAGCCCCAGCATTTT; CDR3aa: CASSQTGGDQPQHF
d_gene: TRBD2; v_gene: TRBV7-2; abundance: NA; j_gene: TRBJ2-7; CDR3nt: TGTGCCAGCAGCTTGGTCGGGACTAGCGGGGGCTACGAGCAGTACTTC; CDR3aa: CASSLVGTSGGYEQYF
d_gene: NA; v_gene: TRBV5-1; abundance: NA; j_gene: TRBJ2-3; CDR3nt: TGCGCCAGCAGGGCCGGGACCATCACAGATACGCAGTATTTT; CDR3aa: CASRAGTITDTQYF
d_gene: NA; v_gene: TRBV6-6; abundance: once; j_gene: TRBJ2-1; CDR3nt: TGTGCCAGCAGCCCAACAGGGAGGACCTACAATGAGCAGTTCTTC; CDR3aa: CASSPTGRTYNEQFF
d_gene: TRBD1; v_gene: TRBV15; abundance: NA; j_gene: TRBJ2-2; CDR3nt: TGTGCCACCAGCAGGGGACAGGGGTCCACCGGGGAGCTGTTTTTT; CDR3aa: CATSRGQGSTGELFF
d_gene: TRBD1; v_gene: TRBV5-1; abundance: NA; j_gene: TRBJ1-4; CDR3nt: TGCGCCAGCAGCTCGGAAGGACAGGGGAGAGAAAAACTGTTTTTT; CDR3aa: CASSSEGQGREKLFF
d_gene: NA; v_gene: TRBV18; abundance: NA; j_gene: TRBJ2-3; CDR3nt: TGTGCCAGCTCGCTCGATTACACAGATACGCAGTATTTT; CDR3aa: CASSLDYTDTQYF
d_gene: TRBD1; v_gene: TRBV19; abundance: NA; j_gene: TRBJ2-2; CDR3nt: TGTGCCAGTAGTCGGGACAGGGTAACCGGGGAGCTGTTTTTT; CDR3aa: CASSRDRVTGELFF
d_gene: TRBD1; v_gene: TRBV7-6; abundance: NA; j_gene: TRBJ2-7; CDR3nt: TGTGCCAGCAGCTTATTGCCGGGACAGGGGCACGAGCAGTACTTC; CDR3aa: CASSLLPGQGHEQYF
d_gene: TRBD2; v_gene: TRBV11-2; abundance: NA; j_gene: TRBJ2-5; CDR3nt: TGTGCCAGCAGCTTAGTTCTTCTTTGGACTAGAGTACAAGAGACCCAGTACTTC; CDR3aa: CASSLVLLWTRVQETQYF
d_gene: NA; v_gene: TRBV6-1; abundance: NA; j_gene: TRBJ2-2; CDR3nt: TGTGCCAGCAGGTCAGGGACCGGGGAGCTGTTTTTT; CDR3aa: CASRSGTGELFF
d_gene: NA; v_gene: TRBV28; abundance: NA; j_gene: TRBJ1-5; CDR3nt: TGTGCCAGCAGTTTCCTCCGGGACGGCAATCAGCCCCAGCATTTT; CDR3aa: CASSFLRDGNQPQHF
d_gene: TRBD1; v_gene: TRBV19; abundance: NA; j_gene: TRBJ2-6; CDR3nt: TGTGCCAGTAGTATATTTGACAGGGGTCTAAGCTCTGGGGCCAACGTCCTGACTTTC; CDR3aa: CASSIFDRGLSSGANVLTF
d_gene: NA; v_gene: TRBV5-1; abundance: NA; j_gene: TRBJ2-7; CDR3nt: TGCGCCAGCAGCTTGGTTCCAGAGGGCCCGTACGAGCAGTACTTC; CDR3aa: CASSLVPEGPYEQYF
d_gene: TRBD1; v_gene: TRBV7-2; abundance: NA; j_gene: TRBJ2-3; CDR3nt: TGTGCCAGCAGCACACGACAGGGTGGCGATACGCAGTATTTT; CDR3aa: CASSTRQGGDTQYF
d_gene: NA; v_gene: TRBV18; abundance: NA; j_gene: TRBJ2-5; CDR3nt: TGTGCCAGCTCACCAGTTGGCGAGGGCGAGACCCAGTACTTC; CDR3aa: CASSPVGEGETQYF
d_gene: NA; v_gene: TRBV7-6; abundance: NA; j_gene: TRBJ2-1; CDR3nt: TGTGCCAGCAGCTTAGATACTTACAATGAGCAGTTCTTC; CDR3aa: CASSLDTYNEQFF
d_gene: NA; v_gene: TRBV5-5; abundance: NA; j_gene: TRBJ2-3; CDR3nt: TGTGCCAGCAGCTTGCTGGCTAGCACAGATACGCAGTATTTT; CDR3aa: CASSLLASTDTQYF
d_gene: NA; v_gene: TRBV18; abundance: NA; j_gene: TRBJ2-7; CDR3nt: TGTGCCAGCTCACCACCGCAGAGGGGATCCTACGAGCAGTACTTC; CDR3aa: CASSPPQRGSYEQYF
d_gene: TRBD2; v_gene: TRBV14; abundance: NA; j_gene: TRBJ2-1; CDR3nt: TGTGCCAGCAGCCGGACTAGCGGACCCTATAATGAGCAGTTCTTC; CDR3aa: CASSRTSGPYNEQFF
d_gene: NA; v_gene: TRBV6-5; abundance: NA; j_gene: TRBJ1-6; CDR3nt: TGTGCCAGCAGTTACGGGACAAGTAATTCACCCCTCCACTTT; CDR3aa: CASSYGTSNSPLHF